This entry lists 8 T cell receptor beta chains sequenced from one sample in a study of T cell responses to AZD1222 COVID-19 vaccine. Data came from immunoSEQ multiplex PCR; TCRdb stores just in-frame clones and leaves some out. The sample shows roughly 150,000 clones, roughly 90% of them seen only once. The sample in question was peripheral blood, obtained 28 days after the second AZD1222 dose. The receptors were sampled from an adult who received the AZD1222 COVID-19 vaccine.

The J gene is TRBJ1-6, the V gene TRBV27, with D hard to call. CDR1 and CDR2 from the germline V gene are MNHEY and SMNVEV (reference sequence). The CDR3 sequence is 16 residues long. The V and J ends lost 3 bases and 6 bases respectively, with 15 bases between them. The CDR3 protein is CASSFGSRVGNSPLHF. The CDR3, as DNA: TGTGCCAGCAGTTTCGGTAGCCGGGTTGGTAATTCACCCCTCCACTTT.

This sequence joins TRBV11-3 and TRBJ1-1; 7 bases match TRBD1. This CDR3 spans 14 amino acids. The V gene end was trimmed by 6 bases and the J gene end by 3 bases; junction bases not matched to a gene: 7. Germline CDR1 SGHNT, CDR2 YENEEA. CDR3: CASSFRGSDTEAFF. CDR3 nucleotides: TGTGCCAGCAGTTTCAGGGGGTCGGACACTGAAGCTTTCTTT.

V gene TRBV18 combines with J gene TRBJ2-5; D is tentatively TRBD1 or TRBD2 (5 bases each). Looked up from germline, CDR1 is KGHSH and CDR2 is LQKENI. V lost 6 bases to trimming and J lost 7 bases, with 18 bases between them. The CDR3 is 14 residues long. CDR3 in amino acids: CASSSSGTRGTQYF. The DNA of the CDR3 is TGTGCCAGCTCTTCCTCCGGGACGCGAGGGACCCAGTACTTC.

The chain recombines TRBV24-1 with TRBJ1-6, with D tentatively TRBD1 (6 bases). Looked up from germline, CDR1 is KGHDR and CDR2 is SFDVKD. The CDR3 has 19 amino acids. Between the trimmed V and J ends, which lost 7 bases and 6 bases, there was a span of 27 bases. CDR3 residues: CATRVQRTAYFEGNSPLHF. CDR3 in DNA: TGTGCCACCAGAGTCCAAAGGACAGCCTATTTTGAGGGTAATTCACCCCTCCACTTT.

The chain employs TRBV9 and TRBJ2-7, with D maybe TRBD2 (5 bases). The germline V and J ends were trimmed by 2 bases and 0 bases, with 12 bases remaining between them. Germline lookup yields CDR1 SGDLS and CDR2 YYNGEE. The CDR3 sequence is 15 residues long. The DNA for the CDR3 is TGTGCCAGCAGCGTTCAAAGCGGAGACTCCTACGAGCAGTACTTC. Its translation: CASSVQSGDSYEQYF.

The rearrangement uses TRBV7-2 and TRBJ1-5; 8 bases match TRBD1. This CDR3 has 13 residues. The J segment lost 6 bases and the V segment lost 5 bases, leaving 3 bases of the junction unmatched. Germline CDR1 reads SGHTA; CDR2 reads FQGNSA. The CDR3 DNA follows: TGTGCCAGCAGCGGGACAGGTTTTCAGCCCCAGCATTTT. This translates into CASSGTGFQPQHF.

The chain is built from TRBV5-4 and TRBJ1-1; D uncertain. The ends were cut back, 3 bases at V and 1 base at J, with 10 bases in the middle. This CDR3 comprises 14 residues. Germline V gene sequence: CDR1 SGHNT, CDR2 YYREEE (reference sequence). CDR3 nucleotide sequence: TGTGCCAGCAGCTCCCCTGGTACGAACACTGAAGCTTTCTTT. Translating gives CASSSPGTNTEAFF.

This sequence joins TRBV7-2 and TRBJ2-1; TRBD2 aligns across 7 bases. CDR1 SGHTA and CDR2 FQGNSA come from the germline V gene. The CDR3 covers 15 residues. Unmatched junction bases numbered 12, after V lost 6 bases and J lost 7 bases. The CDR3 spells CASSYGGGPSNEQFF. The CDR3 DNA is TGTGCCAGCAGTTACGGGGGAGGGCCCTCGAATGAGCAGTTCTTC.